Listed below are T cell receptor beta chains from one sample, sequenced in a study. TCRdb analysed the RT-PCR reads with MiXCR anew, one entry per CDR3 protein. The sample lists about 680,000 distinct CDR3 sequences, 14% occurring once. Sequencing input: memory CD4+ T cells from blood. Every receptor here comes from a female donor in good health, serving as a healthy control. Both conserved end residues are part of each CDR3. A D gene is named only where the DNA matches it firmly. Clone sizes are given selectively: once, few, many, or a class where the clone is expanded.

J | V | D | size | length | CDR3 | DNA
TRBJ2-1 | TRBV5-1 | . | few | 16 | CASSLEGSSDYNEQFF | TGCGCCAGCAGCTTGGAGGGGTCTAGCGACTACAATGAGCAGTTCTTC
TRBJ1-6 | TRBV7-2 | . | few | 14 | CASSFSVGDSPLHF | TGTGCCAGCAGCTTTTCTGTAGGGGATTCACCCCTCCACTTT
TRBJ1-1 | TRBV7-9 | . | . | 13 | CASSTQEDTEAFF | TGTGCCAGCAGCACCCAGGAGGACACTGAAGCTTTCTTT
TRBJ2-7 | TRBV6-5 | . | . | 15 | CASSYSRRMVYEQYF | TGTGCCAGCAGTTACTCTCGGCGGATGGTCTACGAGCAGTACTTC
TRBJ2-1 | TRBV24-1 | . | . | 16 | CATSDSEALSYNEQFF | TGTGCCACCAGTGATTCGGAAGCTCTCTCCTACAATGAGCAGTTCTTC
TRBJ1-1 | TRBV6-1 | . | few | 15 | CASSEMGGGGTEAFF | TGTGCCAGCAGTGAGATGGGGGGCGGAGGGACTGAAGCTTTCTTT
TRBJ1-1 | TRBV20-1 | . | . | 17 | CSARGVRLNIGDTEAFF | TGCAGTGCTAGAGGCGTGAGATTAAACATAGGGGACACTGAAGCTTTCTTT
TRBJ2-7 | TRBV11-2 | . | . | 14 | CASSLDHGGRVQYF | TGTGCCAGCAGCTTAGATCATGGGGGAAGGGTGCAGTACTTC
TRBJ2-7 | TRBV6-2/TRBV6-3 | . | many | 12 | CASSYSSYEQYF | TGTGCCAGCAGTTACAGCTCCTACGAGCAGTACTTC
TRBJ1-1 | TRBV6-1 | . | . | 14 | CASSEPGRATEAFF | TGTGCCAGCAGTGAACCGGGGCGGGCCACTGAAGCTTTCTTT
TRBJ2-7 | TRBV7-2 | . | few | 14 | CASSSRVRAGEQYF | TGTGCCAGCAGCTCGAGAGTTCGGGCAGGCGAGCAGTACTTC
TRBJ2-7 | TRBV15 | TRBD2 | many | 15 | CATSRSSGGAYEQYF | TGTGCCACCAGCAGATCGAGCGGGGGGGCCTACGAGCAGTACTTC
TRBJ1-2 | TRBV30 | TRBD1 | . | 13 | CAWSEQGFYGYTF | TGTGCCTGGAGTGAACAGGGGTTCTATGGCTACACCTTC
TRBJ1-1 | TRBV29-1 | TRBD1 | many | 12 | CSVGDRDTEAFF | TGCAGCGTTGGGGACAGGGACACTGAAGCTTTCTTT
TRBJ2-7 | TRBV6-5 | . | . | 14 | CASSSPGASYEQYF | TGTGCCAGCAGTTCCCCCGGGGCCTCCTACGAGCAGTACTTC
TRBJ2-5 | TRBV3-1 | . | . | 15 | CASSQEITYQETQYF | TGTGCCAGCAGCCAAGAGATAACCTACCAAGAGACCCAGTACTTC
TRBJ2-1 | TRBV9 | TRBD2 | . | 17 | CASSVVPGGSGANEQFF | TGTGCCAGCAGCGTAGTCCCCGGGGGTAGCGGGGCTAATGAGCAGTTCTTC
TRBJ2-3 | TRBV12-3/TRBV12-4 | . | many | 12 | CASSLNSDTQYF | TGTGCCAGCAGTTTGAACTCAGATACGCAGTATTTT
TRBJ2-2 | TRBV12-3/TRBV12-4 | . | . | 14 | CASSLGGIGGELFF | TGTGCCAGCAGTTTAGGCGGGATAGGTGGGGAGCTGTTTTTT
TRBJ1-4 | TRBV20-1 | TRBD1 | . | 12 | CSAMGQSEKLFF | TGCAGTGCGATGGGACAGAGTGAAAAACTGTTTTTT
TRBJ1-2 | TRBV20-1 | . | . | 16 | CSARSPSGRGTWGYTF | TGCAGTGCTAGATCCCCTAGCGGGAGGGGCACCTGGGGCTACACCTTC
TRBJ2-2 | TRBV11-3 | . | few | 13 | CASSTRVTGELFF | TGTGCCAGCAGCACCAGGGTGACCGGGGAGCTGTTTTTT
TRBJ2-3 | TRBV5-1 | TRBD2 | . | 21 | CASRNSNGWLAGEGDTDTQYF | TGCGCCAGCAGGAACTCTAATGGTTGGCTAGCGGGTGAAGGGGACACAGATACGCAGTATTTT
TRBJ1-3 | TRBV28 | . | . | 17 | CASSPTVITGSGNTIYF | TGTGCCAGCAGCCCTACTGTGATAACAGGGAGCGGAAACACCATATATTTT
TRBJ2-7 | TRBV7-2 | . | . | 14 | CASIKDRGGYEQYF | TGTGCCAGCATCAAAGACAGGGGAGGGTACGAGCAGTACTTC
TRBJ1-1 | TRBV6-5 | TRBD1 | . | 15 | CASSYTGTAGTEAFF | TGTGCCAGCAGTTACACTGGGACAGCTGGAACTGAAGCTTTCTTT
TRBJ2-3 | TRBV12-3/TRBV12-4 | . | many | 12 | CASSLQTDTQYF | TGTGCCAGCAGCCTACAGACAGATACGCAGTATTTT
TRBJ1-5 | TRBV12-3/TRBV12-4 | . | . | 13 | CASSLGKNQPQHF | TGTGCCAGCAGTTTAGGGAAAAATCAGCCCCAGCATTTT
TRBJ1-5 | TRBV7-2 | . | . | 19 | CASSFYICSARRVNQPQHF | .
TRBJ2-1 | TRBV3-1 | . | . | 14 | CASSRVGDNNEQFF | TGTGCCAGCAGCCGGGTCGGCGATAACAATGAGCAGTTCTTC
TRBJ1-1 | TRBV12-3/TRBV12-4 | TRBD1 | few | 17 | CASSLYKGAGVNTEAFF | TGTGCCAGCAGTTTATACAAGGGGGCAGGGGTGAACACTGAAGCTTTCTTT
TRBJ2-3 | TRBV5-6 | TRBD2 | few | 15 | CASSGRLANTDTQYF | TGTGCCAGCTCAGGGAGACTAGCGAACACAGATACGCAGTATTTT
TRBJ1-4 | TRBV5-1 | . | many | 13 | CASSSQTGEKLFF | TGCGCCAGCAGTTCCCAGACGGGTGAAAAACTGTTTTTT
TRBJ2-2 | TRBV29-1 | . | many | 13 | CSASTGSTGELFF | TGCAGCGCCAGCACCGGGAGCACCGGGGAGCTGTTTTTT
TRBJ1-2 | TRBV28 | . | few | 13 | CGSAAYRGYGYTF | TGTGGGTCCGCGGCATACCGAGGCTATGGCTACACCTTC
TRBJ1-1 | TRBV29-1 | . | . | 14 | CSTVTGRMNTEAFF | TGCAGCACGGTGACGGGGAGAATGAACACTGAAGCTTTCTTT
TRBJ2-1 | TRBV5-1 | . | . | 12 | CASSRDGNEQFF | TGCGCCAGCAGCCGGGACGGCAATGAGCAGTTCTTC
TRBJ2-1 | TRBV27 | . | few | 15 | CASSGTGGTDNEQFF | TGTGCCAGCAGTGGTACAGGAGGTACGGACAATGAGCAGTTCTTC
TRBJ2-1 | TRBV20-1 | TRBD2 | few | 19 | CSARISGGLTRSSYNEQFF | TGCAGTGCTAGAATCTCGGGAGGATTAACCCGGAGCTCCTACAATGAGCAGTTCTTC
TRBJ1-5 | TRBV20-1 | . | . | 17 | CSASAIGALCSNQPQHF | TGCAGTGCTAGTGCCATAGGGGCACTGTGTAGCAATCAGCCCCAGCATTTT
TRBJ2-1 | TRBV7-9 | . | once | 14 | CASSGGWQAGEQFF | TGTGCCAGCAGCGGTGGGTGGCAGGCAGGTGAGCAGTTCTTC
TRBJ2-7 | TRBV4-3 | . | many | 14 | CASSQDSRISEQYF | TGCGCCAGCAGCCAAGATTCTAGAATTAGCGAGCAGTACTTC
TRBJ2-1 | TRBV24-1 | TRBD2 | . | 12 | CATSVGGAEQFF | TGTGCCACCAGTGTGGGAGGGGCTGAGCAGTTCTTC
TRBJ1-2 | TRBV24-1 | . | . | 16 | CATSDPNSQGGYGYTF | TGTGCCACCAGTGATCCCAACTCACAGGGAGGCTATGGCTACACCTTC
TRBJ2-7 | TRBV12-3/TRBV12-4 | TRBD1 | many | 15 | CASSLRDRGGHEQYF | TGTGCCAGCAGTTTAAGGGACAGGGGCGGCCACGAGCAGTACTTC
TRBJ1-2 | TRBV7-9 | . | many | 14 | CASSQTGANYGYTF | TGTGCCAGCAGTCAGACAGGAGCTAACTATGGCTACACCTTC
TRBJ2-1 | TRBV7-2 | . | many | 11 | CASSLHSEQFF | TGTGCCAGCAGCTTACATAGCGAGCAGTTCTTC
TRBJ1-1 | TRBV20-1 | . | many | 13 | CSASRGKNTEAFF | TGCAGTGCCTCTAGGGGGAAGAACACTGAAGCTTTCTTT
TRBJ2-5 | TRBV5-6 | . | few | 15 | CASSAAGRPQETQYF | TGTGCCAGCAGCGCCGCAGGGAGGCCCCAAGAGACCCAGTACTTC
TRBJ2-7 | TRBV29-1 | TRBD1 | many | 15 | CSVDDSGQGLNEQYF | TGCAGCGTTGACGATTCGGGACAGGGCCTTAACGAGCAGTACTTC
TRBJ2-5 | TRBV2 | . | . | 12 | CASRFGRETQYF | TGTGCCAGCAGGTTTGGTCGAGAGACCCAGTACTTC
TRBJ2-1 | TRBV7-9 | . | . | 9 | CASGYEQFF | TGTGCCAGCGGGTATGAGCAGTTCTTC
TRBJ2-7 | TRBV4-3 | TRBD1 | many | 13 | CASSQDRVGEQYF | TGCGCCAGCAGCCAGGACAGGGTGGGCGAGCAGTACTTC
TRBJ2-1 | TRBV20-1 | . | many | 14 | CSTTRAARGNEQFF | TGCAGTACTACCCGGGCCGCGAGAGGCAATGAGCAGTTCTTC
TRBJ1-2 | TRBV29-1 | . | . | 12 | CSVADGNYGYTF | TGCAGCGTCGCGGACGGAAACTATGGCTACACCTTC
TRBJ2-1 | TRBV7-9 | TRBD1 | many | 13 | CASSLQGTNEQFF | TGTGCCAGCAGCCTACAGGGGACCAATGAGCAGTTCTTC
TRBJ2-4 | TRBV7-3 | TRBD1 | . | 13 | CASSRQGSHIQYF | TGTGCCAGCAGTCGACAGGGTTCCCACATTCAGTACTTC
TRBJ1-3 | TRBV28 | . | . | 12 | CASTPNGNTIYF | TGTGCCAGCACCCCGAATGGAAACACCATATATTTT
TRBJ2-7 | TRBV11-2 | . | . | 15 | CASSLGPGFLYEQYF | TGTGCCAGCAGCTTAGGACCGGGCTTCCTCTACGAGCAGTACTTC
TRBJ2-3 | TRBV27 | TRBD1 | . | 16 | CASSSNTGTGGFTQYF | TGTGCCAGCAGTTCAAATACCGGGACAGGGGGATTTACGCAGTATTTT